This T cell receptor beta chain was identified in a study of blood T cell repertoires in COVID-19. Study-level background: COVID-19 samples, acute and convalescent, were from the United States, Italy and Spain. The analysed material was cDNA or gDNA that came from T cells, B-cell-depleted T cells, or PBMCs.

Germline CDR1 is MNHEY and CDR2 is SVGAGI. V lost 6 bases to trimming and J lost 8 bases, with 20 bases between them. The CDR3 is 15 amino acids. How the authors handled the data: Scientists estimated how many nucleated cells there were by amplifying reference gene primers. Assay used: immunoSEQ multiplex PCR; TCRdb lists only in-frame clones, some missing. The V and J calls and clone size were taken over from that table, and D and trimming were inferred from the DNA. This table has roughly 150,000 clones, around four fifths appearing once. The sequencing input was peripheral blood. V is TRBV6-5 and J is TRBJ2-1, with TRBD2 as a possible D gene (5 bases). The source is a man aged 60 to 75 who had recovered from COVID-19. The CDR3 sequence: CASSSGLGPWDEQFF. For the CDR3, the DNA is TGTGCCAGCAGCTCCGGACTGGGCCCTTGGGATGAGCAGTTCTTC.